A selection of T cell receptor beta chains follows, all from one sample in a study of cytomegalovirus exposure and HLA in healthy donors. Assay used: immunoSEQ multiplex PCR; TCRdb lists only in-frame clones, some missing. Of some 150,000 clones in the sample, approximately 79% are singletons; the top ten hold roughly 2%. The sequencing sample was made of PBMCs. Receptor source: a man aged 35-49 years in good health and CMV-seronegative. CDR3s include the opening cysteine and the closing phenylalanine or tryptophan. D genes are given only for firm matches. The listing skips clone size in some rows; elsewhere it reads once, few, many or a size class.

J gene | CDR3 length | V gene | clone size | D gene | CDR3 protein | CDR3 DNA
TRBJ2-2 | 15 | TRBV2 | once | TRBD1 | CASSLGQGGAGELFF | TGTGCCAGCAGTCTGGGACAGGGAGGGGCCGGGGAGCTGTTTTTT
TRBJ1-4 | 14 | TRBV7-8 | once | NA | CASSLGPVNEKLFF | TGTGCCAGCAGCTTAGGGCCTGTCAATGAAAAACTGTTTTTT
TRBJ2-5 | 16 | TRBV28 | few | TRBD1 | CASSPLTGASQETQYF | TGTGCCAGCAGCCCCCTAACAGGGGCTTCTCAGGAGACCCAGTACTTC
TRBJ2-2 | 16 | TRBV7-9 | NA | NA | CSSSPPGNLNTGELFF | TGTTCCAGCAGCCCCCCGGGGAATCTGAACACCGGGGAGCTGTTTTTT
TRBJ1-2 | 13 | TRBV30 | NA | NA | CAWSVQRQSGVTF | TGTGCCTGGAGTGTACAGAGGCAGAGCGGGGTAACCTTC
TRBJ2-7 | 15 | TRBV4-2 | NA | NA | CASSRGAGMTGEQYF | TGTGCCAGCAGCCGAGGAGCCGGGATGACGGGAGAGCAGTACTTC
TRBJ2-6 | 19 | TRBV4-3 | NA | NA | CASSQDPAGARSGANGLTF | TGCGCCAGCAGCCAAGATCCTGCGGGGGCGAGGTCTGGGGCCAACGGCCTGACTTTC
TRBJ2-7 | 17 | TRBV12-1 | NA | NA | CASSSPLPGLPSYEQYF | TGTGCCAGCAGCTCACCTCTTCCGGGACTACCCTCCTACGAGCAGTACTTC
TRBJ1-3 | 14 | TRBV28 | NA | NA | CASRRGGLVNTIYF | TGTGCCAGCCGGAGGGGGGGGCTCGTAAACACCATATATTTT
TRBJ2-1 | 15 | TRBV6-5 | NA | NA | CASSYSASSYNEQFF | TGTGCCAGCAGTTACTCGGCTTCCTCCTACAATGAGCAGTTCTTC
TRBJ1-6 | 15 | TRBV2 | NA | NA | CASSFGQSYNSPLHF | TGTGCCAGCAGTTTTGGACAGTCCTATAATTCACCCCTCCACTTT
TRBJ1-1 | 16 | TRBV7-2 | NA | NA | CASSLDPPPGPTEAFF | TGTGCCAGCAGCTTAGACCCCCCTCCAGGCCCCACTGAAGCTTTCTTT
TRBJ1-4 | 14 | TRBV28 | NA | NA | CASSLISDLEKLFF | TGTGCCAGCAGTTTAATTTCAGACTTGGAAAAACTGTTTTTT
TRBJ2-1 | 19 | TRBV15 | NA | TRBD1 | CATSRMGRGLLKSYNEQFF | TGTGCCACCAGCAGAATGGGCAGGGGGTTATTAAAATCCTACAATGAGCAGTTCTTC
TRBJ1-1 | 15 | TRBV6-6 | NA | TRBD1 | CASNPPGQGASEAFF | TGTGCCAGCAACCCCCCAGGACAGGGGGCTTCTGAAGCTTTCTTT
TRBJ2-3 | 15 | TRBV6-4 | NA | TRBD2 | CASRDTSGPLDTQYF | TGTGCCAGCAGGGATACTAGCGGGCCTCTGGATACGCAGTATTTT
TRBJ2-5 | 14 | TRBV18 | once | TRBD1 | CASSPEQGSETQYF | TGTGCCAGCTCACCAGAACAGGGGAGCGAGACCCAGTACTTC
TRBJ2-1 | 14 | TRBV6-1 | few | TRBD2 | CASSGGLAVDEQFF | TGTGCCAGCAGCGGGGGACTAGCGGTCGATGAGCAGTTCTTC
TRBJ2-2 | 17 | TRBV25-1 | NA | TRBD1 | CASTKLGQARFTGELFF | TGTGCCAGCACAAAATTGGGACAGGCTAGGTTCACCGGGGAGCTGTTTTTT
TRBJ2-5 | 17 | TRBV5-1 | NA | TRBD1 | CASSLGTRTGGQETQYF | TGCGCCAGCAGCTTGGGAACCCGGACAGGGGGTCAAGAGACCCAGTACTTC
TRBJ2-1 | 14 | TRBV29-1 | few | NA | CSAFREVDSNEQFF | TGCAGCGCCTTTAGGGAGGTGGATAGCAATGAGCAGTTCTTC
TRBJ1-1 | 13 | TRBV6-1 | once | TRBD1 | CASSDGQGEKAFF | TGTGCCAGCAGTGACGGACAGGGTGAAAAAGCTTTCTTT
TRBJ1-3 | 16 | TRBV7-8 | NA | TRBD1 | CASSAARGRIGNTIYF | TGTGCCAGCAGCGCGGCCAGGGGGCGTATTGGAAACACCATATATTTT
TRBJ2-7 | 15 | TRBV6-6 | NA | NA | CASSYPESLTYEQYF | TGTGCCAGCAGTTACCCCGAGTCGCTAACCTACGAGCAGTACTTC
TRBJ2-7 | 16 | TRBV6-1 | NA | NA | CASSEGQVLNIYEQYF | TGTGCCAGCAGTGAGGGGCAGGTCCTAAATATTTACGAGCAGTACTTC
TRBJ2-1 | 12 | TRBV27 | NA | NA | CASSFRGWEQFF | TGTGCCAGCAGTTTCAGGGGTTGGGAGCAGTTCTTC
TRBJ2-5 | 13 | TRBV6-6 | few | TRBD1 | CASSFGQGATQYF | TGTGCCAGCAGCTTTGGACAGGGAGCGACCCAGTACTTC
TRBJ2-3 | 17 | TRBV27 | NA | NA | CASSLRPNYKRTDTQYF | TGTGCCAGCAGTTTACGCCCTAATTATAAACGAACAGATACGCAGTATTTT
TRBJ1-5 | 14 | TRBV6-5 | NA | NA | CASSYSRLNQPQHF | TGTGCCAGCAGTTACTCGAGGCTAAATCAGCCCCAGCATTTT
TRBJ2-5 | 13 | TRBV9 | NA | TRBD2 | CASSTRLAGTQYF | TGTGCCAGCAGCACAAGACTAGCTGGGACCCAGTACTTC
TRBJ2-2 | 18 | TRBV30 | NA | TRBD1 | CAWNGDRGDVANTGELFF | TGTGCCTGGAATGGGGACAGGGGAGACGTGGCGAACACCGGGGAGCTGTTTTTT
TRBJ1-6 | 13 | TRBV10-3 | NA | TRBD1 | CAITQGVYSPLHF | TGTGCCATCACACAGGGGGTTTATTCACCCCTCCACTTT
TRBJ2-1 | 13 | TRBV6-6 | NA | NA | CASSYTRSDEQFF | TGTGCCAGCAGTTACACAAGGAGCGACGAGCAGTTCTTC
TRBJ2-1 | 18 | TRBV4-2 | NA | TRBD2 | CASSRQAPTSGRSNEQFF | TGTGCCAGCAGCCGCCAAGCCCCCACTAGCGGGAGGAGCAATGAGCAGTTCTTC